This TCR beta chain was recovered during a study of cytotoxic CD8 clonotypes in ibrutinib-treated CLL. The repertoire was sequenced with immunoSEQ multiplex PCR; TCRdb's copy has only in-frame clones and lacks some. The table has around 310,000 clones, 80% seen once. Trimming stripped 3 bases from V and 3 bases from J, with 16 bases between. The CDR3 is 15 amino acids. The germline gives CDR1 SGDLS, CDR2 YYNGEE. On this clone itself: The target antigen is unknown.

General study results and limits: Baseline values of clonality outstripped age-matched healthy donors and followed circulating CD8+ T-cell counts.

The V call is TRBV9, the J call TRBJ2-7; TRBD2 might be the D (6 bases). Material: PBMCs, obtained before ibrutinib treatment. The clonotype originates from a human donor with chronic lymphocytic leukemia. The CDR3 nucleotides read TGTGCCAGCAGCGCCCGGGGGACGGCGAACTACGAGCAGTACTTC. Protein product: CASSARGTANYEQYF.